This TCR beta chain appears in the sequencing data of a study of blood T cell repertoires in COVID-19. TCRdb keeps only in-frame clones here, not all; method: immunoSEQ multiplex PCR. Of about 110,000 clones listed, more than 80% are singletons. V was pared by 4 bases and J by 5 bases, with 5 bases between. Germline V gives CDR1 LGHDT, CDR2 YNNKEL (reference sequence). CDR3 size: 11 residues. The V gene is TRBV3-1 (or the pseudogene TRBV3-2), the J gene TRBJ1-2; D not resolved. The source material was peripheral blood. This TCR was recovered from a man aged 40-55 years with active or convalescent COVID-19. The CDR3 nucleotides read TGTGCCAGCAGCCCGGGATATGGCTACACCTTC. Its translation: CASSPGYGYTF.